This TCR beta chain appears in the sequencing data of a study of blood T cell repertoires in COVID-19. As for the study in general: Acute and convalescent COVID-19 specimens originated in the United States, Italy and Spain. The cDNA or gDNA used as material had been derived from T cells, B-cell-depleted T cells, or PBMCs.

Authors' data handling: Amplification of reference gene primers was used by the study to estimate nucleated cell counts. Produced via immunoSEQ multiplex PCR; TCRdb's table is partial and in-frame only. V and J calls and clone size are copied from that table; D and trimming were computed from the DNA. Found here are roughly 70,000 clones, about 86% of them singletons; the top ten hold approximately 5.8%. Germline values: CDR1 SGHRS, CDR2 YFSETQ. V lost 3 bases to trimming and J lost 5 bases, with 18 bases between them. The CDR3 runs to 15 residues. The chain uses TRBV5-1 and TRBJ2-7, with D uncertain. This TCR came from an elderly man with COVID-19, enrolled during active disease. The sequencing sample was made of peripheral blood. The chain's CDR3 is CASSSLGPEVNEQYF. The CDR3 bases are TGCGCCAGCAGCTCTCTGGGTCCCGAGGTGAACGAGCAGTACTTC.